Listed here are 12 T cell receptor beta chains from one sample, sequenced in a study of blood T cells in healthy people across ages. Next came a second PCR, run for about 7 to 12 cycles, which used a sample-barcoded 5' primer along with a J-beta primer mix. TCRdb itself ran the 5' RACE reads through MiXCR, one entry per CDR3 protein. The sample comprises around 650,000 distinct CDR3 sequences, around 38% of which are singletons, and around 32% rests with the top ten. The sequenced material came from blood. These receptors all stem from an elderly man in good health.

This clonotype was seen ten or more times. This sequence joins TRBV7-9 and TRBJ2-5, with 7 bases matching TRBD2. Germline V CDR1 and CDR2: SEHNR, FQNEAQ (reference sequence). The V segment lost 8 bases and the J segment 1 base; nucleotides outside the gene matches: 13. The CDR3 length is 16 residues. CDR3 residues: CASGKTIAGFQETQYF. The CDR3 coding sequence is TGTGCCAGCGGAAAGACTATAGCGGGCTTCCAAGAGACCCAGTACTTC.

The chain carries TRBV6-1 and TRBJ1-2; possibly TRBD1 for D (5 bases). CDR3 length: 15 amino acids. CDR1 and CDR2 from the germline V gene are MNHNS and SASEGT. The V and J ends lost 6 bases and 0 bases respectively, with 14 bases between them. The CDR3, as DNA: TGTGCCAGCAGAGAACCAGGGTACGCTAACTATGGCTACACCTTC. This gives the protein CASREPGYANYGYTF.

About this clonotype itself: The junction departs from the called germline gene at one end, perhaps through a read error. This chain connects TRBV7-6 to TRBJ2-7, with a tentative D call TRBD2 (5 bases). Germline CDR1 SGHVS, CDR2 FNYEAQ. This CDR3 has 16 amino acids. The CDR3 reads CASGLAQAGQTYEQYF. The CDR3 DNA reads as TGTGCCAGCGGCTTAGCGCAGGCAGGCCAAACCTACGAGCAGTACTTC.

A word on this clonotype: The junction does not match germline at one end; this may be a read error. The chain has TRBV7-2 and TRBJ2-5; maybe TRBD2 (6 bases). CDR3 length equals 17 residues. The germline V gene encodes CDR1 SGHTA and CDR2 FQGNSA. The CDR3 here is CASSLARLEGRLNEQHF. CDR3 coding DNA: TGTGCCAGCAGCTTAGCCCGCCTGGAGGGGAGGCTCAATGAGCAGCACTTC. The full variable domain, rest sourced from reference TRBV7-2 and TRBJ2-5, is GAGVSQSPSNKVTEKGKDVELRCDPISGHTALYWYRQSLGQGLEFLIYFQGNSAPDKSGLPSDRFSAERTGGSVSTLTIQRTQQEDSAVYLCASSLARLEGRLNEQHFGPGTRLLVL.

The chain's CDR3 is CASSQSAGGPLQFF. In nucleotides, the CDR3 is TGTGCCAGCAGCCAGTCAGCGGGGGGGCCCCTGCAGTTCTTC. The chain carries TRBV3-1 and TRBJ2-1; 10 positions match TRBD2. Germline V gives CDR1 LGHDT, CDR2 YNNKEL (reference sequence). J was trimmed by 12 bases and V by 3 bases; bases with no gene match: 8. This CDR3 has 14 residues.

This clonotype was seen just once. The chain is built from TRBV5-4 and TRBJ2-4; D remains ambiguous. Germline assignment: CDR1 SGHNT and CDR2 YYREEE (reference sequence). V shed 5 bases and J shed 13 bases, with 19 bases lying between them. The CDR3 sequence is 13 residues long. CDR3 nucleotide sequence: TGTGCCAGCAGGGGCCCGTCACAAGAAACCCAGTACTTC. As protein: CASRGPSQETQYF.

A few counts support this clonotype. The CDR3 here is CASSSAFPNEQFF. The CDR3 DNA sequence: TGTGCCAGCAGTTCGGCCTTCCCCAATGAGCAGTTCTTC. V gene TRBV6-2 or TRBV6-3 combines with J gene TRBJ2-1, with D unresolved. V lost 4 bases, J lost 6 bases, and 10 bases lay in between. This CDR3 contains 13 residues. Per the germline V gene, CDR1 is MNHEY and CDR2 is SVGEGT.

The genes are TRBV4-3 and TRBJ2-1; tentatively, D is TRBD2 (5 bases). The CDR3 has 15 residues. Trimming removed 4 bases from V and 7 bases from J, with 17 bases in between. Germline values: CDR1 LGHNA, CDR2 YSLEER. CDR3 in amino acids: CASSRDSMEENEQFF. DNA for the CDR3: TGCGCCAGCAGCCGTGACTCAATGGAGGAAAATGAGCAGTTCTTC.

This clonotype was counted once. The chain links TRBV29-1 to TRBJ1-5; 9 bases map to TRBD1. Germline CDR1 is SQVTM and CDR2 is ANQGSEA. V dropped 6 bases and J dropped 7; count of bases not matched to a gene: 7. This CDR3 spans 13 amino acids. The CDR3 here is CSVGQGIKQPQHF. The CDR3 DNA follows: TGCAGCGTGGGACAGGGCATCAAGCAGCCCCAGCATTTT.

The chain couples TRBV6-2 or TRBV6-3 to TRBJ2-1, with D perhaps matching TRBD2 (6 bases). The J call may be wrong; the DNA end is better matched by TRBJ2-7. Per the germline V gene, CDR1 is MNHEY and CDR2 is SVGEGT. CDR3 size: 14 residues. The CDR3 region has the DNA TGTGCCAGCAGTGACGTGGCGGGGAGCTACGAGCAGTACTTC. Protein: CASSDVAGSYEQYF.

This clonotype occurred a few times. The chain is built from TRBV7-2 and TRBJ2-3; D remains ambiguous. The length of the CDR3 is 13 residues. Trimming took off 2 bases at V and 4 bases at J, with 7 bases between the two ends. Looked up from germline, CDR1 is SGHTA and CDR2 is FQGNSA. CDR3 nucleotides: TGTGCCAGCAGCTTAAGGGCCCCAGATACGCAGTATTTT. Residues: CASSLRAPDTQYF.

This clonotype was picked up many times. The CDR3 DNA reads as TGTGCCAGCAACCTACGAGAAAACTATGGCTACACCTTC. It is translated as CASNLRENYGYTF. The chain uses TRBV2 and TRBJ1-2; D remains ambiguous. Trimming left V 7 bases short and J 2 bases short, with 11 bases between. CDR3 length equals 13 residues. In germline, CDR1 is SNHLY, CDR2 FYNNEI.